The rows below give T cell receptor beta chains drawn from one sample of a study of cytomegalovirus exposure and HLA in healthy donors. The method was immunoSEQ multiplex PCR; TCRdb's version includes in-frame clones alone and lacks a portion of them. The sample contains under 200,000 clones, 82% of which appear only once. Sequencing used PBMCs. The receptors here all came from a woman between 50 and 59 years old in good health and CMV-seronegative. Each CDR3 is given with its conserved first and last residue. D genes are given only for firm matches. Size values are once, few and many counts, or a class for expanded clones, and some rows have none.

J gene: TRBJ2-3; D gene: TRBD2; clone size: NA; V gene: TRBV5-1; CDR3 DNA: TGCGCCAGCAGCTTGAACTTGGGGGGGGGCACAGATACGCAGTATTTT; CDR3 protein: CASSLNLGGGTDTQYF
J gene: TRBJ1-2; D gene: NA; clone size: NA; V gene: TRBV5-5; CDR3 DNA: TGTGCCAGCAGCTTAGCTTACCAGGGGAAGGGCTATGGCTACACCTTC; CDR3 protein: CASSLAYQGKGYGYTF
J gene: TRBJ2-1; D gene: TRBD2; clone size: few; V gene: TRBV30; CDR3 DNA: TGTGCCTGCACGAGTGCGGGACTACCCTACAATGAGCAGTTCTTC; CDR3 protein: CACTSAGLPYNEQFF
J gene: TRBJ2-5; D gene: TRBD2; clone size: NA; V gene: TRBV15; CDR3 DNA: TGTGCCACCAGGATCCGGGCGGGAGGGGAGACCCAGTACTTC; CDR3 protein: CATRIRAGGETQYF
J gene: TRBJ1-6; D gene: NA; clone size: NA; V gene: TRBV5-4; CDR3 DNA: TGTGCCAGCAGCCATCGTACCAGGGGAAGCTCCTATAATTCACCCCTCCACTTT; CDR3 protein: CASSHRTRGSSYNSPLHF
J gene: TRBJ1-5; D gene: NA; clone size: NA; V gene: TRBV30; CDR3 DNA: TGTGCCTGGAGCGTCCAGGGAGGAAATCAGCCCCAGCATTTT; CDR3 protein: CAWSVQGGNQPQHF
J gene: TRBJ2-2; D gene: NA; clone size: NA; V gene: TRBV6-1; CDR3 DNA: TGTGCCAGCAGTGAATGGCAGAACACCGGGGAGCTGTTTTTT; CDR3 protein: CASSEWQNTGELFF
J gene: TRBJ1-2; D gene: NA; clone size: NA; V gene: TRBV2; CDR3 DNA: TGTGCCAGCAATTTTGTCGGATTGGGGGGCTATGGCTACACCTTC; CDR3 protein: CASNFVGLGGYGYTF
J gene: TRBJ2-7; D gene: TRBD1; clone size: NA; V gene: TRBV7-9; CDR3 DNA: TGTGCCAGCAGCACCACAGGGGGCGCGAGTAACGAGCAGTACTTC; CDR3 protein: CASSTTGGASNEQYF
J gene: TRBJ2-3; D gene: TRBD1; clone size: NA; V gene: TRBV11-3; CDR3 DNA: TGTGCCAGCAGCCGGGGACAGGGGGAAACAGATACGCAGTATTTT; CDR3 protein: CASSRGQGETDTQYF
J gene: TRBJ2-2; D gene: TRBD2; clone size: NA; V gene: TRBV11-3; CDR3 DNA: TGTGCCAGCAGCCCACGTCATCTAGCGGGAGGACTGACCGGGGAGCTGTTTTTT; CDR3 protein: CASSPRHLAGGLTGELFF
J gene: TRBJ1-5; D gene: TRBD1; clone size: NA; V gene: TRBV19; CDR3 DNA: TGTGCCAGTACTAAAGCCTCAGGGGGCTGGAGCAATCAGCCCCAGCATTTT; CDR3 protein: CASTKASGGWSNQPQHF
J gene: TRBJ2-5; D gene: TRBD1; clone size: NA; V gene: TRBV19; CDR3 DNA: TGTGCCAGTAGTAGACAGGGGTCTTCGTCCCAGTACTTC; CDR3 protein: CASSRQGSSSQYF
J gene: TRBJ2-5; D gene: NA; clone size: NA; V gene: TRBV25-1; CDR3 DNA: TGTGCCAGCAGCCGGGGGAGCTCACCCCGGCCGGAGACCCAGTACTTC; CDR3 protein: CASSRGSSPRPETQYF
J gene: TRBJ1-3; D gene: NA; clone size: NA; V gene: TRBV18; CDR3 DNA: TGTGCCACCTCGGACAGTTCGGGAAACACCATATATTTT; CDR3 protein: CATSDSSGNTIYF
J gene: TRBJ2-7; D gene: TRBD1; clone size: NA; V gene: TRBV2; CDR3 DNA: TGTGCCAGCAGATCCACAGGGGGTTATACCTACGAGCAGTACTTC; CDR3 protein: CASRSTGGYTYEQYF
J gene: TRBJ2-1; D gene: TRBD2; clone size: NA; V gene: TRBV4-2; CDR3 DNA: TGTGCCAGCAGCCACGACGCCGCGGGGCCGGGAGGTTACTACAATGAGCAGTTCTTC; CDR3 protein: CASSHDAAGPGGYYNEQFF
J gene: TRBJ2-7; D gene: NA; clone size: NA; V gene: TRBV19; CDR3 DNA: TGTGCCAGTAGGGGGCGGCAGGACCCCTACGAGCAGTACTTC; CDR3 protein: CASRGRQDPYEQYF
J gene: TRBJ1-1; D gene: TRBD1; clone size: NA; V gene: TRBV10-1; CDR3 DNA: TGCGCCAGCAGTGTGGACAGGGGGCGAGGCACTGAAGCTTTCTTT; CDR3 protein: CASSVDRGRGTEAFF
J gene: TRBJ1-5; D gene: TRBD1; clone size: NA; V gene: TRBV28; CDR3 DNA: TGTGCCAGCAGCCCTCGGGACAGGTTAGTTTATCAGCCCCAGCATTTT; CDR3 protein: CASSPRDRLVYQPQHF
J gene: TRBJ2-7; D gene: TRBD2; clone size: NA; V gene: TRBV6-5; CDR3 DNA: TGTGCCAGCAGTTTAGGACTAGCGGGAGGACTCTACGAGCAGTACTTC; CDR3 protein: CASSLGLAGGLYEQYF
J gene: TRBJ2-2; D gene: NA; clone size: NA; V gene: TRBV19; CDR3 DNA: TGTGCCAGTAGTCCCGGGGTTCGAACCGGGGAGCTGTTTTTT; CDR3 protein: CASSPGVRTGELFF
J gene: TRBJ2-7; D gene: NA; clone size: NA; V gene: TRBV10-1; CDR3 DNA: TGCGCCAGCAGTGAGAACAGGGCCCGCGAGCAGTACTTC; CDR3 protein: CASSENRAREQYF
J gene: TRBJ2-5; D gene: TRBD2; clone size: NA; V gene: TRBV2; CDR3 DNA: TGTGCCAGCAGTGAACAAGGACTAGCGGTATTAGAGACCCAGTACTTC; CDR3 protein: CASSEQGLAVLETQYF
J gene: TRBJ2-3; D gene: NA; clone size: once; V gene: TRBV27; CDR3 DNA: TGTGCCAGCAGTCCCCCTTCGGATACGCAGTATTTT; CDR3 protein: CASSPPSDTQYF
J gene: TRBJ2-3; D gene: TRBD1; clone size: NA; V gene: TRBV7-9; CDR3 DNA: TGTGCCAGCAGCTTAGTGGCAGGGGGCAGAGATACGCAGTATTTT; CDR3 protein: CASSLVAGGRDTQYF
J gene: TRBJ2-5; D gene: TRBD2; clone size: once; V gene: TRBV9; CDR3 DNA: TGTGCCAGCAGCCTTCGACTAGCGGGAGGTTTTGAGACCCAGTACTTC; CDR3 protein: CASSLRLAGGFETQYF
J gene: TRBJ2-5; D gene: TRBD1; clone size: once; V gene: TRBV7-9; CDR3 DNA: TGTGCCAGCAGCTTAGCATTTGTGGGACAGAAAGAGACCCAGTACTTC; CDR3 protein: CASSLAFVGQKETQYF
J gene: TRBJ1-4; D gene: TRBD1; clone size: NA; V gene: TRBV7-8; CDR3 DNA: TGTGCCAGCAGCCATGACAGGGTCGAAGAAAAACTGTTTTTT; CDR3 protein: CASSHDRVEEKLFF
J gene: TRBJ2-3; D gene: NA; clone size: NA; V gene: TRBV11-2; CDR3 DNA: TGTGCCAGCACCTTCAGGGGATGGGGAGATACGCAGTATTTT; CDR3 protein: CASTFRGWGDTQYF
J gene: TRBJ1-1; D gene: TRBD1; clone size: NA; V gene: TRBV5-1; CDR3 DNA: TGCGCCAGCAGTAATACAGGGGCGAACACTGAAGCTTTCTTT; CDR3 protein: CASSNTGANTEAFF
J gene: TRBJ2-1; D gene: TRBD2; clone size: NA; V gene: TRBV28; CDR3 DNA: TGTGCCAGCAGTTTACAGGGGAGCATACTAGCGGGGGGAATACCGGCCTACAATGAGCAGTTCTTC; CDR3 protein: CASSLQGSILAGGIPAYNEQFF
J gene: TRBJ2-3; D gene: TRBD2; clone size: NA; V gene: TRBV9; CDR3 DNA: TGTGCCAGCAGCGTAGGAGGGCGGGAGCCGACAGATACGCAGTATTTT; CDR3 protein: CASSVGGREPTDTQYF
J gene: TRBJ1-2; D gene: TRBD1; clone size: NA; V gene: TRBV10-3; CDR3 DNA: TGTGCCATCAGTGAGTTGACAGGGTTGGGCTACACCTTC; CDR3 protein: CAISELTGLGYTF
J gene: TRBJ2-2; D gene: TRBD2; clone size: NA; V gene: TRBV9; CDR3 DNA: TGTGCCAGTAGCGTAGTAGCGGGAGGGGAGCTGTTTTTT; CDR3 protein: CASSVVAGGELFF
J gene: TRBJ1-5; D gene: NA; clone size: once; V gene: TRBV5-5; CDR3 DNA: TGTGCCAGCAGCTTGGCCGCGGAAGGATTTCAGCCCCAGCATTTT; CDR3 protein: CASSLAAEGFQPQHF
J gene: TRBJ1-1; D gene: NA; clone size: once; V gene: TRBV9; CDR3 DNA: TGTGCCAGCAACCCTACAGGTGGCACTGAAGCTTTCTTT; CDR3 protein: CASNPTGGTEAFF
J gene: TRBJ2-4; D gene: TRBD1; clone size: NA; V gene: TRBV19; CDR3 DNA: TGTGCCAGTAGTATCGGGCCGACAGGGGACTTAGCCAAAAACATTCAGTACTTC; CDR3 protein: CASSIGPTGDLAKNIQYF
J gene: TRBJ2-7; D gene: TRBD1; clone size: NA; V gene: TRBV27; CDR3 DNA: TGTGCCAGCAGCGGGGGACAGGGCCCCTACGAGCAGTACTTC; CDR3 protein: CASSGGQGPYEQYF
J gene: TRBJ1-4; D gene: NA; clone size: NA; V gene: TRBV27; CDR3 DNA: TGTGCCAGCAGTTCCTGGGGCGCCGGTGAAAAACTGTTTTTT; CDR3 protein: CASSSWGAGEKLFF
J gene: TRBJ1-5; D gene: NA; clone size: NA; V gene: TRBV1; CDR3 DNA: TGCACCAGCATCAGGGTCAATCAGCCCCAGCATTTT; CDR3 protein: CTSIRVNQPQHF
J gene: TRBJ2-5; D gene: TRBD1; clone size: NA; V gene: TRBV5-1; CDR3 DNA: TGCGCCACCACAGGGGGATCCAACCAAGAGACCCAGTACTTC; CDR3 protein: CATTGGSNQETQYF
J gene: TRBJ2-3; D gene: TRBD1; clone size: NA; V gene: TRBV27; CDR3 DNA: TGTGCCAGCACCAAACCCGGGACAGGCACAGATACGCAGTATTTT; CDR3 protein: CASTKPGTGTDTQYF
J gene: TRBJ2-7; D gene: TRBD2; clone size: NA; V gene: TRBV28; CDR3 DNA: TGTGCCAGCAGTAGCCCGGGACTAGCGTCGTACGAGCAGTACTTC; CDR3 protein: CASSSPGLASYEQYF
J gene: TRBJ1-6; D gene: TRBD1; clone size: NA; V gene: TRBV2; CDR3 DNA: TGTGCCAGAATGGACAGGGTTAATTCACCCCTCCACTTT; CDR3 protein: CARMDRVNSPLHF
J gene: TRBJ1-1; D gene: NA; clone size: NA; V gene: TRBV15; CDR3 DNA: TGTGCCACCAGCCGGGGACAGAACACTGAAGCTTTCTTT; CDR3 protein: CATSRGQNTEAFF
J gene: TRBJ2-2; D gene: TRBD1; clone size: NA; V gene: TRBV15; CDR3 DNA: TGTGCCCTAGGACAGGGGTCCACCGGGGAGCTGTTTTTT; CDR3 protein: CALGQGSTGELFF
J gene: TRBJ2-3; D gene: NA; clone size: once; V gene: TRBV28; CDR3 DNA: TGTGCCAGCAGTAGATCAGGGGACCCAGATACGCAGTATTTT; CDR3 protein: CASSRSGDPDTQYF
J gene: TRBJ2-5; D gene: TRBD2; clone size: NA; V gene: TRBV27; CDR3 DNA: TGTGCCAGCAGTTTTGGGGTAGCGGGGGGGCAAGAGACCCAGTACTTC; CDR3 protein: CASSFGVAGGQETQYF
J gene: TRBJ1-1; D gene: TRBD1; clone size: NA; V gene: TRBV5-8; CDR3 DNA: TGTGCCAGCAGCCCCCGGACAGGGAATGAAGCTTTCTTT; CDR3 protein: CASSPRTGNEAFF
J gene: TRBJ2-4; D gene: TRBD2; clone size: NA; V gene: TRBV4-1; CDR3 DNA: TGCGCCAGCAGCCCCGTTGGGTGGATAGCGGGTAAAGCCAAAAACAGTCAGTACTTC; CDR3 protein: CASSPVGWIAGKAKNSQYF
J gene: TRBJ2-1; D gene: TRBD2; clone size: NA; V gene: TRBV4-2; CDR3 DNA: TGTGCCAGCAGGCAGCTCGCGGGAGCTTCGAATGAGCAGTTCTTC; CDR3 protein: CASRQLAGASNEQFF
J gene: TRBJ2-5; D gene: NA; clone size: NA; V gene: TRBV7-9; CDR3 DNA: TGTGCCAGCAGCTTAGTAGGGGCCTCCCAGACCCAGTACTTC; CDR3 protein: CASSLVGASQTQYF